A single sample is the source of the 7 T cell receptor beta chains below, sequenced in a study of cytomegalovirus exposure and HLA in healthy donors. Profiled with immunoSEQ multiplex PCR; TCRdb holds only in-frame clones, not every one. The sample has about 360,000 clones, just over 85% seen once. Sequencing used PBMCs. Receptor source: a woman younger than 30 in good health and CMV-seronegative.

CDR3 sequence (DNA): TGTGCCAGCAGGTTCCGGGACAGGGGAGGGTCCACTGAAGCTTTCTTT. Its translation is CASRFRDRGGSTEAFF. The genes are TRBV28 and TRBJ1-1, with TRBD1 matching over 10 bases. V shed 6 bases and J 4 bases; nucleotides not matched to a gene: 11. The length of the CDR3 is 16 residues. CDR1 MDHEN and CDR2 SYDVKM come from the germline V gene. Supplemented by reference TRBV28 and TRBJ1-1, the full variable domain reads DVKVTQSSRYLVKRTGEKVFLECVQDMDHENMFWYRQDPGLGLRLIYFSYDVKMKEKGDIPEGYSVSREKKERFSLILESASTNQTSMYLCASRFRDRGGSTEAFFGQGTRLTVV.

The J gene is TRBJ2-7, the V gene TRBV7-9; weak D call: TRBD1 (5 bases). CDR3 size: 15 residues. The germline CDR1 and CDR2 sequences are SEHNR and FQNEAQ (reference sequence). Trimming left V 5 bases short and J 1 base short, with 15 bases between. CDR3 coding DNA: TGTGCCAGCAGCCCCCCTAACAGGCCATCCTACGAGCAGTACTTC. Translation gives CASSPPNRPSYEQYF.

Here the CDR3 DNA reads TGTGCCAGCAGCCTCAAGAGGGATTGGGCTGGAAACACCATATATTTT. Its translation is CASSLKRDWAGNTIYF. The J gene is TRBJ1-3, the V gene TRBV4-2; D is undetermined. The V end was cut by 4 bases, the J end by 2 bases, with 15 bases between. The germline V gene encodes CDR1 LGHNA and CDR2 YNFKEQ. The CDR3 length is 16 residues.

The rearrangement joins TRBV21-1 to TRBJ2-7; whether TRBD1, the table's D call, matches the DNA was not checked. TRBV21-1 corresponds to a pseudogene. This CDR3 has 18 amino acids. CDR3 in amino acids: CASSHGGTGDPPPYEQYF. The CDR3 nucleotides read TGTGCCAGCAGCCACGGAGGGACAGGGGATCCCCCTCCCTACGAGCAGTACTTC.

The genes are TRBV7-9 and TRBJ1-1, with D tentatively TRBD1 (6 bases). CDR3 size: 15 residues. V shed 5 bases and J shed 1 base, with 14 bases lying between them. Germline V gene lookup returns CDR1 SEHNR and CDR2 FQNEAQ (reference sequence). CDR3 protein: CASSGHTGPNTEAFF. The CDR3, as DNA: TGTGCCAGCAGCGGGCATACAGGGCCGAACACTGAAGCTTTCTTT.

This chain joins TRBV5-1 and TRBJ2-7; 8 bases are a match to TRBD1. Germline values: CDR1 SGHRS, CDR2 YFSETQ. This CDR3 is 15 amino acids long. V was pared by 5 bases and J by 0 bases, with 7 bases of the junction left unmatched. The CDR3 sequence: CASREGTGSSYEQYF. The DNA for the CDR3 is TGCGCCAGCAGGGAGGGGACAGGTAGCTCCTACGAGCAGTACTTC. Full variable domain (rest looked up from reference TRBV5-1 and TRBJ2-7): KAGVTQTPRYLIKTRGQQVTLSCSPISGHRSVSWYQQTPGQGLQFLFEYFSETQRNKGNFPGRFSGRQFSNSRSEMNVSTLELGDSALYLCASREGTGSSYEQYFGPGTRLTVT.

The V and J genes are TRBV28 and TRBJ2-7; 9 bases line up with TRBD2. CDR1 and CDR2 from the germline V gene are MDHEN and SYDVKM. J was trimmed by 5 bases and V by 5 bases; bases with no gene match: 10. This CDR3 is built from 15 residues. CDR3 sequence (DNA): TGTGCCAGCAGTCTAACCGTGGTAGCGGGAGACGAGCAGTACTTC. It codes for CASSLTVVAGDEQYF.